This passage covers 20 T cell receptor beta chains from one sample sequenced in a study of T-cell memory formation after mild COVID-19. TCRdb reprocessed the 5' RACE reads via MiXCR and lists one record per CDR3 protein. The repertoire holds 400,000 or so distinct CDR3 sequences, with 21% as singletons. Sequencing was done on a sample of PBMCs or a T cell subset sorted from them (not recorded which). Every receptor here comes from an adult woman who had mild COVID-19 (a few samples of this study predate the infection). Cell type and time point are not known.

This chain connects TRBV7-2 to TRBJ2-1; weak D call: TRBD2 (5 bases). Germline V gene data show CDR1 as SGHTA and CDR2 as FQGNSA. V was trimmed by 5 bases and J by 4 bases, leaving 18 bases between them. This CDR3 has 16 amino acids. CDR3 in DNA: TGTGCCAGCAGCCTGCCTGGGGAGCGAGGGTACAATGAGCAGTTCTTC. Translated: CASSLPGERGYNEQFF.

In DNA form, the CDR3 reads TGCAGCGTTGAGGGGCGGGAGCTAGGCGACACTGAAGCTTTCTTT. Translation gives CSVEGRELGDTEAFF. The chain employs TRBV29-1 and TRBJ1-1; perhaps TRBD1 as D (5 bases). Trimming cost V 3 bases and J 3 bases, with 17 bases left between them. The CDR3 runs 15 residues. Per germline, CDR1 SQVTM and CDR2 ANQGSEA.

This clonotype showed up just a few times. The chain uses TRBV7-8 and TRBJ1-5; 12 bases are shared with TRBD1. Germline loops: CDR1 SGHVS, CDR2 FQNEAQ. Losses at the gene ends were 7 bases for V and 2 bases for J; bases not matched to a gene: 9. The CDR3 sequence is 17 residues long. The CDR3: CASTWGTGGIGNQPQHF. DNA for the CDR3: TGTGCCAGCACCTGGGGGACAGGGGGCATAGGCAATCAGCCCCAGCATTTT.

The chain joins TRBV20-1 to TRBJ2-3, with D unclear. Looked up from germline, CDR1 is DFQATT and CDR2 is SNEGSKA (reference sequence). V gave up 1 base and J gave up 1 base, with 9 bases separating them. This CDR3 is built from 14 residues. CDR3 DNA: TGCAGTGCTAGAGCGAGGTTGGGCACAGATACGCAGTATTTT. This sequence encodes CSARARLGTDTQYF.

The rearrangement uses TRBV7-8 and TRBJ1-5, with TRBD1 matching over 10 bases. This CDR3 contains 16 residues. Germline CDR1 SGHVS, CDR2 FQNEAQ. J lost 2 bases, V lost 3 bases, and 4 bases had no gene match. The CDR3 reads CASSFPGTGGNQPQHF. The CDR3 DNA follows: TGTGCCAGCAGCTTCCCCGGGACAGGGGGCAATCAGCCCCAGCATTTT. Using reference TRBV7-8 and TRBJ1-5 for the parts outside the CDR3, the full variable domain is GAGVSQSPRYKVAKRGQDVALRCDPISGHVSLFWYQQALGQGPEFLTYFQNEAQLDKSGLPSDRFFAERPEGSVSTLKIQRTQQEDSAVYLCASSFPGTGGNQPQHFGDGTRLSIL.

This clonotype was counted only a few times. V usage is TRBV5-5 and J usage is TRBJ1-1; 7 bases agree with TRBD1. The CDR3 runs to 14 residues. After removal of 2 bases from V and 10 bases from J, the junction contained 11 bases not matched to a gene. Germline CDR1 is SGHKS and CDR2 is YYEKEE (reference sequence). CDR3 sequence: CASSFSGQDAPAFF. DNA for the CDR3: TGTGCCAGCAGCTTTTCCGGACAGGACGCCCCAGCTTTCTTT.

This clonotype showed up just a few times. V usage is TRBV7-2 and J usage is TRBJ2-1; D is perhaps TRBD1 or TRBD2 (5 bases each). Trimming left V 1 base short and J 10 bases short, with 14 bases between. Germline V lookup: CDR1 SGHTA, CDR2 FQGNSA. The CDR3 extends over 14 amino acids. The CDR3 region has the DNA TGTGCCAGCAGCTTAGGAGGGGACGGATCAGAGCAGTTCTTC. Residues: CASSLGGDGSEQFF.

This clonotype was picked up one time. The chain uses TRBV12-3 or TRBV12-4 and TRBJ1-1, with D uncertain. The V and J ends lost 5 bases and 2 bases respectively, with 9 bases between them. The CDR3 consists of 13 residues. The CDR3 DNA reads TGTGCCAGCAGTCCGTCGTATAACACTGAAGCTTTCTTT. Translation gives CASSPSYNTEAFF.

This clonotype was found a few times. The CDR3 is CASQTQTRRGAPEQYF. The CDR3 DNA reads as TGTGCCAGCCAGACGCAGACCCGGCGGGGAGCCCCCGAGCAGTACTTC. The chain carries TRBV27 and TRBJ2-7, with D maybe TRBD2 (6 bases). Germline V gene data show CDR1 as MNHEY and CDR2 as SMNVEV (reference sequence). V lost 8 bases and J lost 6, with 26 bases in between. The CDR3 consists of 16 residues.

This clonotype was observed a handful of times. The rearrangement links TRBV20-1 to TRBJ1-5, with D tentatively TRBD1 (5 bases). Trimming pared 0 bases from V and 3 bases from J, leaving 12 bases between. CDR1 DFQATT and CDR2 SNEGSKA come from the germline V gene (reference sequence). The CDR3 spans 15 residues. The CDR3, as DNA: TGCAGTGCTAGAGATCTGGGACGGCCCAATCAGCCCCAGCATTTT. Translated: CSARDLGRPNQPQHF.

The V gene is TRBV7-9, the J gene TRBJ2-1, with D perhaps TRBD2 (5 bases). The CDR3 is made up of 16 amino acids. V was shortened by 4 bases and J by 2 bases, with 15 bases between the two germline ends. The germline gives CDR1 SEHNR, CDR2 FQNEAQ (reference sequence). The CDR3 DNA reads TGTGCCAGCAGCTCGCTAGCCAGTGAACCCTACAATGAGCAGTTCTTC. It translates to CASSSLASEPYNEQFF.

The chain links TRBV20-1 to TRBJ1-6; 10 bases align to TRBD1. V dropped 5 bases and J dropped 5; count of bases not matched to a gene: 3. The germline V gene encodes CDR1 DFQATT and CDR2 SNEGSKA (reference sequence). The CDR3 has 14 residues. CDR3 bases: TGCAGTGCTTCAGGACAGGGGGATAATTCACCCCTCCACTTT. This translates into CSASGQGDNSPLHF.

The V call is TRBV7-8, the J call TRBJ2-1; TRBD1 aligns across 8 bases. V dropped 5 bases and J dropped 6; count of bases not matched to a gene: 9. Germline values: CDR1 SGHVS, CDR2 FQNEAQ. CDR3 length equals 15 residues. The CDR3 DNA sequence: TGTGCCAGCAGCCTTCCGGGACAGGCGTTCAATGAGCAGTTCTTC. It translates to CASSLPGQAFNEQFF.

The rearrangement uses TRBV30 and TRBJ2-1; 10 bases align to TRBD2. CDR1 and CDR2 from the germline V gene are GTSNPN and SVGIG (reference sequence). V lost 2 bases and J lost 7; bases outside the gene matches: 5. The CDR3 covers 14 residues. CDR3 residues: CAWSRTSGNNEQFF. CDR3 coding DNA: TGTGCCTGGAGTAGAACTAGCGGGAATAATGAGCAGTTCTTC.

This clonotype showed up just a few times. V is TRBV4-3 and J is TRBJ2-3; D gene unclear. Germline lookup yields CDR1 LGHNA and CDR2 YSLEER. The CDR3 is 14 amino acids. V lost 0 bases and J 0 bases, leaving 4 bases between the germline ends. CDR3 bases: TGCGCCAGCAGCCAAGACAGGAGCACAGATACGCAGTATTTT. Translation: CASSQDRSTDTQYF.

The genes are TRBV24-1 and TRBJ2-1; no clear D gene. The CDR3 contains 12 residues. Germline V CDR1 and CDR2: KGHDR, SFDVKD. V shed 9 bases and J shed 6 bases, with 11 bases lying between them. The chain's CDR3 is CATALWSNEQFF. In DNA form, the CDR3 reads TGTGCCACCGCACTTTGGAGCAATGAGCAGTTCTTC.

This sequence joins TRBV5-1 and TRBJ2-7; 13 bases align to TRBD2. The CDR3 covers 15 residues. V dropped 0 bases and J dropped 5; count of bases not matched to a gene: 2. CDR1 is SGHRS and CDR2 is YFSETQ in the germline V gene. This CDR3 reads CASSLGTSGGDEQYF. Here the CDR3 DNA reads TGCGCCAGCAGCTTGGGGACTAGCGGGGGAGACGAGCAGTACTTC.

The chain recombines TRBV20-1 with TRBJ1-2; TRBD1 matches at 7 bases. The ends lost 4 bases at V and 0 bases at J; junction bases unmatched: 14. The germline CDR1 and CDR2 sequences are DFQATT and SNEGSKA (reference sequence). The CDR3 is 17 amino acids. The CDR3 nucleotides are TGCAGTGCTACCGGGACAGTACCTGGGCTAGCTAACTATGGCTACACCTTC. Translated, it gives CSATGTVPGLANYGYTF.

J is TRBJ2-5 and V is TRBV6-5; 7 bases agree with TRBD1. The germline V gene has CDR1 MNHEY and CDR2 SVGAGI. The CDR3 runs to 15 residues. V dropped 0 bases and J dropped 2; count of bases not matched to a gene: 3. For the CDR3, the DNA is TGTGCCAGCAGTTACTCAACAGGGGTTCAAGAGACCCAGTACTTC. It translates to CASSYSTGVQETQYF.

This clonotype has only a few counts. The CDR3 spells CATSDRTYTGELFF. The CDR3 DNA reads as TGTGCCACCAGTGATCGGACCTACACCGGGGAGCTGTTTTTT. The J gene is TRBJ2-2, the V gene TRBV24-1; D unclear. V lost 3 bases to trimming and J lost 3 bases, with 7 bases between them. This CDR3 is built from 14 residues. Germline CDR1 and CDR2: KGHDR and SFDVKD.